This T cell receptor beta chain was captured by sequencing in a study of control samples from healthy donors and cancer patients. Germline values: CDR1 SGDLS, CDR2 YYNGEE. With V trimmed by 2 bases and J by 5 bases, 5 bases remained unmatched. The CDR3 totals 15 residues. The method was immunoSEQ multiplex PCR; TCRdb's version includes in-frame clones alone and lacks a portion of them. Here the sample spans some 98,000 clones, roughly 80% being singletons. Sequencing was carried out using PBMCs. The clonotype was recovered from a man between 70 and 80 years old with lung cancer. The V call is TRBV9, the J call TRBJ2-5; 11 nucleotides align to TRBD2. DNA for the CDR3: TGTGCCAGCAGCGTTAGCGGGGGGGCGTCGGAGACCCAGTACTTC. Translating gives CASSVSGGASETQYF.